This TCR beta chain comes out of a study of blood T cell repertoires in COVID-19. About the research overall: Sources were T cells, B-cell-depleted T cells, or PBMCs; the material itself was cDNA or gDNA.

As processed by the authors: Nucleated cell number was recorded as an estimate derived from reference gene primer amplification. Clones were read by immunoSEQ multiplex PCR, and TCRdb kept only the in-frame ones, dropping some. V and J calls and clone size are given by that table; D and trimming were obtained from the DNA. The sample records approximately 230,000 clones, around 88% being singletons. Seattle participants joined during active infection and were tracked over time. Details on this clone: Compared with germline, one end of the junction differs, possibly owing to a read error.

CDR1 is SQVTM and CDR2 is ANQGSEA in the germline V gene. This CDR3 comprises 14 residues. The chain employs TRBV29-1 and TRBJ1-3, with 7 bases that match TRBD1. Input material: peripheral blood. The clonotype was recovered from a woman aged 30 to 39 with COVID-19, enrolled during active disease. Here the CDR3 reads CGGLKTGFGDTIYF. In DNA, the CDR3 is TGCGGCGGGTTGAAGACAGGGTTTGGAGACACCATATATTTT.